A single sample is the source of the 8 T cell receptor beta chains below, sequenced in a study of human T cells and chemical hapten exposure. Indicated time point: patch test 2, 6 weeks after DPC sensitization. Treatment specified: therapeutic diphenylcyclopropenone sensitization with weekly scalp DPC. TCRdb reprocessed the RACE reads via MiXCR and lists one record per CDR3 protein. The data contain about 81,000 distinct CDR3 sequences, 10% of them seen just once; the ten biggest clones take up about 2.5%. The sequenced sample was whole blood, obtained in connection with sensitization to the hapten diphenylcyclopropenone (DPC). The receptors derive from a young woman with alopecia areata. Some clones in this sample may be carry-over from other donors' samples.

With regard to this clonotype: Germline is not matched at one junction end, which may reflect a read error. The rearrangement uses TRBV5-5 and TRBJ2-2; D not resolved. The CDR3 loop spans 12 amino acids. The germline V gene has CDR1 SGHKS and CDR2 YYEKEE (reference sequence). The CDR3 protein is CANSTWTGELFF. The CDR3 nucleotides read TGTGCCAACAGCACCTGGACCGGGGAGCTGTTTTTT.

Ten or more counts support this clonotype. The chain carries TRBV29-1 and TRBJ1-1; the D gene is possibly TRBD1 (5 bases). This CDR3 spans 12 amino acids. CDR1 is SQVTM, CDR2 ANQGSEA, per germline. With 3 bases removed from V and 7 bases from J, the gap between germline ends came to 12 bases. The CDR3 region is CSVDPGRLEAFF. The CDR3 DNA reads TGCAGCGTTGACCCGGGACGGCTTGAAGCTTTCTTT.

The chain carries TRBV6-1 and TRBJ2-1; 7 positions agree with TRBD2. Trimming took 7 bases from V and 5 from J; bases not matched to a gene: 11. This CDR3 contains 15 residues. The germline V gene has CDR1 MNHNS and CDR2 SASEGT. CDR3 bases: TGTGCCAGCATCGAAGGTAGCGGGTTTAACAATGAGCAGTTCTTC. Translated, it gives CASIEGSGFNNEQFF.

Here the CDR3 DNA reads TGCAGTGCTGGTGCCGGAAAGCAGACCCAGTACTTC. Amino acids: CSAGAGKQTQYF. The chain has TRBV20-1 and TRBJ2-5, with unresolved D. Trimming took 5 bases from V and 6 from J, leaving 13 bases between them. The CDR3 extends over 12 amino acids. Germline V gene data show CDR1 as DFQATT and CDR2 as SNEGSKA (reference sequence).

V gene TRBV5-1 combines with J gene TRBJ2-5; a possible D gene is TRBD1 (5 bases). V lost 0 bases and J lost 1, with 13 bases in between. The length of the CDR3 is 16 residues. From germline, CDR1 is SGHRS and CDR2 YFSETQ. This CDR3 is CASSLGRGISQETQYF. CDR3 nucleotide sequence: TGCGCCAGCAGCTTGGGTAGGGGAATTTCCCAAGAGACCCAGTACTTC.

This clonotype was found many times. This rearrangement joins TRBV6-5 to TRBJ1-1; no firm D call. Trimming took off 5 bases at V and 2 bases at J, with 12 bases between the two ends. From germline, CDR1 is MNHEY and CDR2 SVGAGI. The CDR3 covers 14 residues. Here the CDR3 DNA reads TGTGCCAGCAGTCACATGGCTCTAAACACTGAAGCTTTCTTT. It translates to CASSHMALNTEAFF.

This clonotype has a count of ten or more. The chain is built from TRBV9 and TRBJ2-7; unclear D gene. Germline CDR1 SGDLS, CDR2 YYNGEE. The V end lost 4 bases, the J end lost 4 bases, and 15 bases lay between the germline ends. The CDR3 is 14 amino acids. The CDR3 reads CASSPDPAAYEQYF. The CDR3 nucleotides read TGTGCCAGCAGCCCAGACCCGGCAGCTTACGAGCAGTACTTC.

This clonotype has ten or more counts. V and J are TRBV9 and TRBJ2-1; 10 bases align to TRBD2. The V and J ends lost 2 bases and 8 bases, in that order; junction bases with no gene match: 7. Germline lookup yields CDR1 SGDLS and CDR2 YYNGEE. This CDR3 is 15 amino acids long. As DNA, the CDR3 is TGTGCCAGCAGCGTTAGCGGGGGGAATTTGGATGAGCAGTTCTTC. Amino acids: CASSVSGGNLDEQFF.